This entry lists 31 T cell receptor beta chains sequenced from one sample in a study of T cell changes during pregnancy in multiple sclerosis. TCRdb's copy holds only in-frame clones and misses some; the assay was immunoSEQ multiplex PCR. This sample has about 67,000 clones, with approximately 89% found just once. Here the sequenced sample was peripheral blood, taken in the second trimester of pregnancy. Receptors originate from a female donor with multiple sclerosis, enrolled in a pregnancy study.

The rearrangement links TRBV5-1 to TRBJ1-1; D is uncertain. V was pared by 7 bases and J by 3 bases, with 13 bases between. The V gene's germline CDR1 is SGHRS and CDR2 YFSETQ. The length of the CDR3 is 13 residues. CDR3 sequence: CASQTQDYTEAFF. DNA for the CDR3: TGCGCCAGCCAAACGCAGGACTACACTGAAGCTTTCTTT. Complete variable domain (other parts from reference TRBV5-1 and TRBJ1-1): KAGVTQTPRYLIKTRGQQVTLSCSPISGHRSVSWYQQTPGQGLQFLFEYFSETQRNKGNFPGRFSGRQFSNSRSEMNVSTLELGDSALYLCASQTQDYTEAFFGQGTRLTVV.

This rearrangement joins TRBV10-3 to TRBJ1-1; weak D call: TRBD1 (6 bases). Germline CDR1 reads ENHRY; CDR2 reads SYGVKD. V was cut by 8 bases and J by 4 bases, with 17 bases left in between. This CDR3 spans 14 amino acids. CDR3 loop: CAIGPSGESTEAFF. DNA for the CDR3: TGTGCCATCGGTCCGTCAGGGGAGAGCACTGAAGCTTTCTTT.

The rearrangement links TRBV6-1 to TRBJ1-2, with D tentatively TRBD1 (5 bases). Trimming took 7 bases from V and 0 from J, leaving 12 bases between them. CDR1 is MNHNS, CDR2 SASEGT, per germline. CDR3 length equals 14 residues. CDR3 nucleotides: TGTGCCAGCACCCTCGGGGGGTCTAACTATGGCTACACCTTC. Translated, it gives CASTLGGSNYGYTF.

The chain recombines TRBV10-3 with TRBJ1-1; D may be TRBD1 (5 bases). Germline V gives CDR1 ENHRY, CDR2 SYGVKD. The CDR3 totals 13 residues. V was pared by 3 bases and J by 2 bases, with 7 bases between. CDR3 loop: CAISEQENTEAFF. The DNA for the CDR3 is TGTGCCATCAGTGAACAGGAAAACACTGAAGCTTTCTTT.

This chain uses TRBV29-1 with TRBJ2-7; D may be TRBD2 (6 bases). Trimming shortened V by 4 bases and J by 1 base, and 11 bases separated the two germline ends. The length of the CDR3 is 13 residues. The germline V gene has CDR1 SQVTM and CDR2 ANQGSEA. DNA for the CDR3: TGCAGCGTTGGACTAGGTAGATCCTACGAGCAGTACTTC. Protein: CSVGLGRSYEQYF.

The V call is TRBV29-1, the J call TRBJ1-4, with a possible D match to TRBD1 (5 bases). Looked up from germline, CDR1 is SQVTM and CDR2 is ANQGSEA. The CDR3 runs to 16 residues. Trimming took 6 bases from V and 4 from J, leaving 21 bases between them. The DNA for the CDR3 is TGCAGCGTCGCAGGGTCAGCCTCTTCCCTTAATGAAAAACTGTTTTTT. It codes for CSVAGSASSLNEKLFF.

This chain uses TRBV19 with TRBJ2-1, with TRBD2 identical over 11 bases. The germline V gene encodes CDR1 LNHDA and CDR2 SQIVND (reference sequence). V shed 5 bases and J 6 bases; nucleotides not matched to a gene: 6. CDR3 length: 15 amino acids. The CDR3 reads CASSVLAGVINEQFF. The CDR3 nucleotides read TGTGCCAGTAGTGTACTAGCGGGAGTCATCAATGAGCAGTTCTTC.

DNA for the CDR3: TGTGCCAGCAGCCCCCGGGACAGGGGCCCCTACGAGCAGTACTTC. Protein: CASSPRDRGPYEQYF. J is TRBJ2-7 and V is TRBV9; 10 bases match TRBD1. J lost 2 bases, V lost 4 bases, and 6 bases had no gene match. Germline assignment: CDR1 SGDLS and CDR2 YYNGEE. CDR3 size: 15 residues.

The genes are TRBV29-1 and TRBJ2-2; unclear D gene. Germline V lookup: CDR1 SQVTM, CDR2 ANQGSEA. This CDR3 region has 11 residues. The V and J ends lost 7 bases and 4 bases respectively, with 7 bases between them. In DNA form, the CDR3 reads TGCAGCGGCTTTAGCACCGGGGAGCTGTTTTTT. It codes for CSGFSTGELFF.

Here the CDR3 DNA reads TGCGCCAGCAGCTTTATCCTCTCCTACGAGCAGTACTTC. It translates to CASSFILSYEQYF. The V and J genes are TRBV5-1 and TRBJ2-7; D remains unclear. The CDR3 runs 13 residues. Trimming stripped 2 bases from V and 0 bases from J, with 6 bases between. Germline V gene data show CDR1 as SGHRS and CDR2 as YFSETQ.

The J gene is TRBJ2-7, the V gene TRBV6-5, with a possible D match to TRBD2 (6 bases). This CDR3 is 16 amino acids long. Deletions cut 0 bases from V and 3 bases from J, with 15 bases between. Germline V CDR1 and CDR2: MNHEY, SVGAGI. The CDR3 nucleotides read TGTGCCAGCAGTTACTCCGGGGGAGCTCTTAACTACGAGCAGTACTTC. It translates to CASSYSGGALNYEQYF.

The chain couples TRBV18 to TRBJ2-2; 7 nucleotides align to TRBD1. V was clipped by 3 bases and J by 1 base; unmatched bases: 11. This CDR3 is built from 18 residues. Germline V lookup: CDR1 KGHSH, CDR2 LQKENI. The CDR3 DNA is TGTGCCAGCTCACCCAGGACAGGTTGGAATGGGAACACCGGGGAGCTGTTTTTT. It encodes CASSPRTGWNGNTGELFF.

The gene calls are TRBV6-5 and TRBJ1-2; unclear D gene. CDR1 is MNHEY, CDR2 SVGAGI, per germline. The CDR3 is 14 residues long. Trimming left V 6 bases short and J 4 bases short, with 15 bases between. The CDR3 sequence is CASRRLAPSYGYTF. The DNA of the CDR3 is TGTGCCAGCAGGCGACTTGCGCCAAGCTATGGCTACACCTTC.

This clone appeared a few times. This chain connects TRBV11-2 to TRBJ2-7; TRBD2 matches 10 bases. The CDR3 totals 16 residues. Germline-derived CDR1 and CDR2 are SGHAT and FQNNGV. The V and J ends lost 1 base and 3 bases, in that order; junction bases with no gene match: 6. The CDR3 region has the DNA TGTGCCAGCAGCTTAGCCTCTAGCGGGAGTATCTACGAGCAGTACTTC. Amino acids: CASSLASSGSIYEQYF.

The table lists this clone with a count of one. The chain links TRBV11-2 to TRBJ1-4; a weak D match, TRBD1 (5 bases). Trimming stripped 4 bases from V and 0 bases from J, with 9 bases between. The CDR3 loop spans 15 amino acids. Germline CDR1 SGHAT, CDR2 FQNNGV. CDR3: CASSYRPATNEKLFF. The CDR3 DNA follows: TGTGCCAGCAGCTACAGGCCCGCAACTAATGAAAAACTGTTTTTT.

The V call is TRBV27, the J call TRBJ2-2, with a possible D match to TRBD1 (6 bases). V dropped 6 bases and J dropped 6 bases, with 11 bases sitting between them. Germline V gives CDR1 MNHEY, CDR2 SMNVEV (reference sequence). The CDR3 is made up of 13 amino acids. CDR3 bases: TGTGCCAGCAGCCCCCCAGGGGCCGGGGAGCTGTTTTTT. Residues: CASSPPGAGELFF.

This chain uses TRBV10-2 with TRBJ2-2; weak D call: TRBD2 (5 bases). Trimming removed 5 bases at V and 2 bases at J, with 12 bases between. The CDR3 sequence is 15 residues long. Per the germline V gene, CDR1 is WSHSY and CDR2 is SAAADI. In DNA form, the CDR3 reads TGCGCCAGCAGTCCCGGAGGACTTAACACCGGGGAGCTGTTTTTT. This encodes CASSPGGLNTGELFF.

The chain uses TRBV7-2 and TRBJ1-1; 7 bases line up with TRBD1. The length of the CDR3 is 15 residues. V was pared by 2 bases and J by 3 bases, with 6 bases of the junction left unmatched. In germline, CDR1 is SGHTA, CDR2 FQGNSA. CDR3 protein: CASSLFPGQDTEAFF. The CDR3, as DNA: TGTGCCAGCAGCTTATTTCCTGGACAGGACACTGAAGCTTTCTTT.

The V call is TRBV9, the J call TRBJ1-2; TRBD1 might be the D (5 bases). Per the germline V gene, CDR1 is SGDLS and CDR2 is YYNGEE. This CDR3 comprises 15 residues. V lost 0 bases to trimming and J lost 0 bases, with 9 bases between them. This CDR3 is CASSVEDSPNYGYTF. In DNA, the CDR3 is TGTGCCAGCAGCGTAGAAGACAGCCCTAACTATGGCTACACCTTC.

The chain couples TRBV7-2 to TRBJ2-2, with TRBD2 identical over 9 bases. This CDR3 has 16 amino acids. V shed 3 bases, J shed 7 bases, and the junction held 9 bases outside the gene matches. Germline-derived CDR1 and CDR2 are SGHTA and FQGNSA. The chain's CDR3 is CASSFSAGGQGGELFF. The CDR3 DNA reads as TGTGCCAGCAGCTTCTCGGCGGGAGGGCAGGGCGGGGAGCTGTTTTTT.

V and J are TRBV9 and TRBJ1-3; D gene unclear. This CDR3 is 16 amino acids long. Germline V lookup: CDR1 SGDLS, CDR2 YYNGEE. V lost 4 bases to trimming and J lost 1 base, with 15 bases between them. CDR3 sequence reads: CASSPRGSSSGNTIYF. CDR3 bases: TGTGCCAGCAGCCCTCGTGGTAGCAGTTCTGGAAACACCATATATTTT.

This clone was found once. CDR3 region: CASSQVILFAVPVRDYEQYF. CDR3 in DNA: TGTGCCAGCAGCCAAGTCATTCTCTTTGCCGTGCCGGTGAGGGACTACGAGCAGTACTTC. The chain uses TRBV14 and TRBJ2-7; D might be TRBD2 (5 bases). Trimming took off 1 base at V and 3 bases at J, with 28 bases between the two ends. Germline assignment: CDR1 SGHDN and CDR2 FVKESK. This CDR3 has 20 amino acids.

The chain couples TRBV2 to TRBJ2-6; TRBD2 matches 12 bases. The germline gives CDR1 SNHLY, CDR2 FYNNEI. After removal of 6 bases from V and 1 base from J, the junction contained 10 bases not matched to a gene. There are 19 residues in the CDR3. The CDR3 DNA is TGTGCCAGCAGATCCTTGGGACTAGCGGGTTTGTCTGGGGCCAACGTCCTGACTTTC. As protein: CASRSLGLAGLSGANVLTF.

This clone was seen a few times. V gene TRBV6-1 combines with J gene TRBJ1-5; the D is unclear. The CDR3 spans 14 residues. The germline V gene encodes CDR1 MNHNS and CDR2 SASEGT. V lost 2 bases, J lost 7 bases, and 12 bases lay in between. The CDR3 sequence is CASSEPQDWQPQHF. CDR3 bases: TGTGCCAGCAGTGAACCTCAGGACTGGCAGCCCCAGCATTTT.

V and J are TRBV12-5 and TRBJ2-5; 12 nucleotides line up with TRBD2. The CDR3 spans 15 residues. V lost 1 base and J lost 5; bases outside the gene matches: 2. Germline CDR1 and CDR2: LGHNT and FRNRAP. CDR3: CASGLGLAGEETQYF. Here the CDR3 DNA reads TGTGCTAGTGGTTTGGGACTAGCGGGAGAGGAGACCCAGTACTTC.

The V and J genes are TRBV7-2 and TRBJ2-1, with a possible D match to TRBD2 (7 bases). There are 13 residues in the CDR3. Germline CDR1 and CDR2: SGHTA and FQGNSA. V lost 2 bases, J lost 7 bases, and 9 bases lay in between. The CDR3 DNA reads TGTGCCAGCAGCTTAAGGGGGGGAAATGAGCAGTTCTTC. Translated, it gives CASSLRGGNEQFF.

The chain joins TRBV10-2 to TRBJ1-1; TRBD1 matches 11 bases. The CDR3 runs 15 residues. After removal of 6 bases from V and 5 bases from J, the junction contained 8 bases not matched to a gene. The germline V gene encodes CDR1 WSHSY and CDR2 SAAADI. The CDR3 sequence is CASRSGTGGNTEAFF. CDR3 DNA: TGCGCCAGCAGATCCGGGACAGGGGGAAATACTGAAGCTTTCTTT.

This clone was seen a few times. CDR3 DNA: TGTGCCAGCAGCTTAGATCCCGGGAACACTGAAGCTTTCTTT. Translating it yields CASSLDPGNTEAFF. The chain combines TRBV7-2 with TRBJ1-1; D unresolved. The ends were cut back, 1 base at V and 1 base at J, with 7 bases in the middle. CDR1 SGHTA and CDR2 FQGNSA come from the germline V gene. The CDR3 is made up of 14 amino acids.

Here the CDR3 reads CASSLGGGSTEAFF. The CDR3 DNA follows: TGTGCCAGCAGTTTAGGGGGAGGGAGCACTGAAGCTTTCTTT. V gene TRBV6-5 combines with J gene TRBJ1-1; possibly TRBD1 for D (6 bases). The CDR3 runs 14 residues. Looked up from germline, CDR1 is MNHEY and CDR2 is SVGAGI. Trimming removed 4 bases at V and 4 bases at J, with 13 bases between.

This CDR3 is CASRVAGGEQFF. The CDR3 DNA reads TGTGCCAGCAGGGTTGCAGGTGGGGAGCAGTTCTTC. The chain links TRBV6-5 to TRBJ2-1; D gene uncertain. Trimming cost V 6 bases and J 10 bases, with 13 bases left between them. The CDR3 contains 12 residues. CDR1 is MNHEY and CDR2 is SVGAGI in the germline V gene.

J is TRBJ2-3 and V is TRBV11-2, with a tentative D call TRBD1 (5 bases). CDR1 SGHAT and CDR2 FQNNGV come from the germline V gene. The germline V and J ends were trimmed by 3 bases and 5 bases, with 12 bases remaining between them. The CDR3 consists of 14 residues. CDR3 in DNA: TGTGCCAGCAGCTTGCTTCAGGGAAAAGATACGCAGTATTTT. Translating it yields CASSLLQGKDTQYF.